The 31 T cell receptor beta chains given below trace back to one sample, sequenced in a study of blood T cell repertoires in COVID-19. The protocol was immunoSEQ multiplex PCR, while the TCRdb copy is restricted to in-frame clones and leaves out a portion. Of tens of thousands of clones in the sample, approximately 88% were seen once. Material: peripheral blood. These receptors originate from a human donor in a cohort sampled during active COVID-19.

The chain is built from TRBV19 and TRBJ1-2; no clear D. The CDR3 length is 13 residues. Germline V gene data show CDR1 as LNHDA and CDR2 as SQIVND (reference sequence). Trimming pared 9 bases from V and 5 bases from J, leaving 16 bases between. The CDR3 sequence: CASATWGEYGYTF. CDR3 bases: TGTGCCAGCGCTACGTGGGGAGAGTATGGCTACACCTTC. Full variable domain (rest looked up from reference TRBV19 and TRBJ1-2): DGGITQSPKYLFRKEGQNVTLSCEQNLNHDAMYWYRQDPGQGLRLIYYSQIVNDFQKGDIAEGYSVSREKKESFPLTVTSAQKNPTAFYLCASATWGEYGYTFGSGTRLTVV.

The chain combines TRBV9 with TRBJ2-3; 14 bases match TRBD2. Germline V lookup: CDR1 SGDLS, CDR2 YYNGEE. The junction had 5 bases not matched to a gene; V was cut back by 3 bases and J by 2 bases. The CDR3 extends over 17 amino acids. The CDR3 protein is CASSGTSGRTDTDTQYF. CDR3 nucleotide sequence: TGTGCCAGCAGCGGGACTAGCGGGAGGACTGACACAGATACGCAGTATTTT.

This chain connects TRBV27 to TRBJ2-7, with 9 bases lining up with TRBD1. The CDR3 extends over 15 amino acids. Germline trimming cut 6 bases from V and 0 bases from J; bases unmatched to any gene: 6. Germline V gene lookup returns CDR1 MNHEY and CDR2 SMNVEV (reference sequence). CDR3: CASRRDRVSSYEQYF. The CDR3 nucleotides are TGTGCCAGCAGACGGGACAGGGTAAGCTCCTACGAGCAGTACTTC.

The V call is TRBV4-1, the J call TRBJ2-7; 10 nucleotides line up with TRBD1. CDR3 length equals 15 residues. Trimming removed 1 base from V and 5 bases from J; junction bases left unmatched: 5. Germline values: CDR1 MGHRA, CDR2 YSYEKL. CDR3 sequence: CASSQVLGQGHEQYF. The DNA of the CDR3 is TGCGCCAGCAGCCAAGTTCTGGGACAGGGGCACGAGCAGTACTTC.

This chain links TRBV28 with TRBJ1-4; a possible D gene is TRBD1 (5 bases). Germline-derived CDR1 and CDR2 are MDHEN and SYDVKM. Trimming removed 5 bases from V and 3 bases from J, with 19 bases in between. The CDR3 runs to 17 residues. In DNA, the CDR3 is TGTGCCAGCAGTCCAACTTCGGGGGGGGGAGCTAATGAAAAACTGTTTTTT. This encodes CASSPTSGGGANEKLFF. Combining the CDR3 with reference TRBV28 and TRBJ1-4 gives the whole variable domain DVKVTQSSRYLVKRTGEKVFLECVQDMDHENMFWYRQDPGLGLRLIYFSYDVKMKEKGDIPEGYSVSREKKERFSLILESASTNQTSMYLCASSPTSGGGANEKLFFGSGTQLSVL.

This clone was counted only a few times. This chain connects TRBV29-1 to TRBJ2-7; 8 nucleotides align to TRBD2. This CDR3 region has 14 residues. CDR1 is SQVTM, CDR2 ANQGSEA, per germline. With 3 bases clipped from V and 2 bases from J, the junction kept 6 bases outside the gene matches. This chain's CDR3 is CSVEVSGKPYEQYF. The CDR3 coding sequence is TGCAGCGTTGAGGTTAGCGGGAAGCCCTACGAGCAGTACTTC.

The V call is TRBV4-2, the J call TRBJ2-5; TRBD2 aligns across 14 bases. The length of the CDR3 is 19 residues. J lost 1 base, V lost 2 bases, and 9 bases had no gene match. Germline V CDR1 and CDR2: LGHNA, YNFKEQ. CDR3 in amino acids: CASSQQIMGLAGAQETQYF. The CDR3, as DNA: TGTGCCAGCAGCCAACAAATAATGGGACTAGCGGGGGCCCAAGAGACCCAGTACTTC.

The rearrangement uses TRBV3-1 (or the pseudogene TRBV3-2) and TRBJ1-2; D is unclear. The CDR3 extends over 14 amino acids. V was cut by 4 bases and J by 7 bases, with 16 bases left in between. CDR1 is LGHDT, CDR2 YNNKEL, per germline (reference sequence). In DNA, the CDR3 is TGTGCCAGCAGCCCTCCCGGAAGAGGGAGTGGCTACACCTTC. Translating it yields CASSPPGRGSGYTF.

The chain's CDR3 is CASSPNREMNTEAFF. The DNA of the CDR3 is TGTGCCAGCTCACCAAACAGGGAAATGAACACTGAAGCTTTCTTT. V and J are TRBV18 and TRBJ1-1; TRBD1 might be the D (6 bases). Germline values: CDR1 KGHSH, CDR2 LQKENI. CDR3 length: 15 residues. Deletions cut 2 bases from V and 0 bases from J, with 10 bases between.

This CDR3 reads CASSYGREGSYEQYF. The CDR3 nucleotides are TGTGCCAGCAGTTACGGACGGGAGGGCTCCTACGAGCAGTACTTC. The V gene is TRBV6-2 or TRBV6-3, the J gene TRBJ2-7, with 8 bases lining up with TRBD2. The CDR3 has 15 residues. Germline assignment: CDR1 MNHEY and CDR2 SVGEGT. The V gene end was trimmed by 2 bases and the J gene end by 0 bases; junction bases not matched to a gene: 3.

The J gene is TRBJ2-7, the V gene TRBV9; TRBD1 matches 7 bases. Germline CDR1 SGDLS, CDR2 YYNGEE. The CDR3 runs to 14 residues. With 0 bases clipped from V and 7 bases from J, the junction kept 7 bases outside the gene matches. CDR3 in amino acids: CASSVVTGVWEQYF. The CDR3 region has the DNA TGTGCCAGCAGCGTAGTAACAGGGGTGTGGGAGCAGTACTTC. The full variable domain, its missing parts supplied by reference TRBV9 and TRBJ2-7, is DSGVTQTPKHLITATGQRVTLRCSPRSGDLSVYWYQQSLDQGLQFLIQYYNGEERAKGNILERFSAQQFPDLHSELNLSSLELGDSALYFCASSVVTGVWEQYFGPGTRLTVT.

The chain carries TRBV9 and TRBJ1-1; D remains unclear. The ends were cut back, 1 base at V and 2 bases at J, with 6 bases in the middle. The CDR3 runs to 13 residues. From germline, CDR1 is SGDLS and CDR2 YYNGEE. In DNA, the CDR3 is TGTGCCAGCAGCGTACGAGCAAACACTGAAGCTTTCTTT. Translating gives CASSVRANTEAFF.

This clone was seen a few times. The rearrangement uses TRBV9 and TRBJ1-3, with TRBD1 identical over 9 bases. The CDR3 length is 15 residues. Germline V lookup: CDR1 SGDLS, CDR2 YYNGEE. J lost 4 bases, V lost 4 bases, and 6 bases had no gene match. The DNA of the CDR3 is TGTGCCAGCAGCCCATGGACAGGGGCAGGAAACACCATATATTTT. It encodes CASSPWTGAGNTIYF.

The chain carries TRBV7-9 and TRBJ1-1; D is perhaps TRBD1 (6 bases). Germline lookup yields CDR1 SEHNR and CDR2 FQNEAQ (reference sequence). Between the trimmed V and J ends, which lost 2 bases and 4 bases, there was a span of 11 bases. The CDR3 has 14 residues. This CDR3 reads CASSLTGSVTEAFF. CDR3 nucleotide sequence: TGTGCCAGCAGCTTAACAGGGTCGGTCACTGAAGCTTTCTTT.

The count of this clone is one. The V call is TRBV6-5, the J call TRBJ2-5, with 12 bases aligning to TRBD2. This CDR3 region has 15 residues. Germline V gene sequence: CDR1 MNHEY, CDR2 SVGAGI. The junction had 9 bases not matched to a gene; V was cut back by 5 bases and J by 8 bases. CDR3 sequence (DNA): TGTGCCAGCAGTCAGGGACTAGCGGGCTCACGAACCCAGTACTTC. It specifies CASSQGLAGSRTQYF.

The rearrangement links TRBV6-6 to TRBJ2-3; 10 bases agree with TRBD1. The CDR3 runs 15 residues. Germline V CDR1 and CDR2: MNHNY, SVGAGI (reference sequence). J gave up 1 base and V 6 bases, and 4 bases lay outside the gene matches. This chain's CDR3 is CASSPGTGGTDTQYF. CDR3 nucleotides: TGTGCCAGCAGCCCCGGGACAGGGGGCACAGATACGCAGTATTTT.

This rearrangement joins TRBV5-5 to TRBJ1-4; a possible D gene is TRBD1 (6 bases). The CDR3 has 15 amino acids. Germline V gives CDR1 SGHKS, CDR2 YYEKEE (reference sequence). Trimming removed 4 bases from V and 6 bases from J, with 16 bases in between. The CDR3 loop is CASSISGTSYEKLFF. The CDR3 DNA reads TGTGCCAGCAGCATTTCCGGGACATCCTATGAAAAACTGTTTTTT.

The genes are TRBV5-5 and TRBJ2-3, with 7 positions matching TRBD2. V gave up 1 base and J gave up 4 bases; unmatched junction bases: 3. This CDR3 is built from 14 residues. Germline assignment: CDR1 SGHKS and CDR2 YYEKEE (reference sequence). The CDR3 region is CASSLLAGPDTQYF. The CDR3 DNA reads as TGTGCCAGCAGCTTGTTAGCGGGCCCAGATACGCAGTATTTT.

This chain links TRBV30 with TRBJ1-1, with D unclear. This CDR3 has 13 residues. Between the trimmed V and J ends, which lost 4 bases and 4 bases, there was a span of 13 bases. CDR1 and CDR2 from the germline V gene are GTSNPN and SVGIG (reference sequence). CDR3 bases: TGTGCCTGGAAAACAAACCTCCGCACTGAAGCTTTCTTT. Residues: CAWKTNLRTEAFF.

This clone was seen more than once but under ten times. The rearrangement uses TRBV5-1 and TRBJ1-2, with TRBD1 matching over 7 bases. V lost 4 bases to trimming and J lost 3 bases; unmatched junction nucleotides: 6. There are 14 residues in the CDR3. Germline V CDR1 and CDR2: SGHRS, YFSETQ. CDR3 nucleotides: TGCGCCAGCAGCAGTCGACAGGGCCACTATGGCTACACCTTC. It yields the protein CASSSRQGHYGYTF.

This clone appeared a single time. This sequence joins TRBV24-1 and TRBJ2-1; 8 nucleotides align to TRBD1. Germline CDR1 and CDR2: KGHDR and SFDVKD. The V and J ends lost 2 bases and 0 bases, in that order; junction bases with no gene match: 2. CDR3 size: 16 residues. The CDR3 loop is CATSDSQGASYNEQFF. In nucleotides, the CDR3 is TGTGCCACCAGTGATTCGCAGGGGGCCTCCTACAATGAGCAGTTCTTC.

The sample holds a few counts of this clone. V and J are TRBV2 and TRBJ2-3, with TRBD2 matching over 15 bases. V was clipped by 4 bases and J by 4 bases; unmatched bases: 0. Germline CDR1 reads SNHLY; CDR2 reads FYNNEI. The CDR3 is 15 residues long. The CDR3 bases are TGTGCCAGCAGTGGGACTAGCGGGGGGGCAGATACGCAGTATTTT. Protein sequence: CASSGTSGGADTQYF.

The V gene is TRBV19, the J gene TRBJ2-1; the match to TRBD2 covers 11 bases. The J segment lost 4 bases and the V segment lost 0 bases, leaving 11 bases of the junction unmatched. The CDR3 is made up of 19 amino acids. The germline CDR1 and CDR2 sequences are LNHDA and SQIVND (reference sequence). The CDR3 DNA reads TGTGCCAGTAGTATAGATCTAGGGGCTAGCGGGAGGAGATACAATGAGCAGTTCTTC. Protein: CASSIDLGASGRRYNEQFF. Drawing the rest from reference TRBV19 and TRBJ2-1, the complete variable domain is DGGITQSPKYLFRKEGQNVTLSCEQNLNHDAMYWYRQDPGQGLRLIYYSQIVNDFQKGDIAEGYSVSREKKESFPLTVTSAQKNPTAFYLCASSIDLGASGRRYNEQFFGPGTRLTVL.

The chain links TRBV24-1 to TRBJ2-5; possible D gene TRBD1, 6 bases. The CDR3 spans 16 residues. Trimming removed 6 bases from V and 5 bases from J, with 21 bases in between. In germline, CDR1 is KGHDR, CDR2 SFDVKD. In nucleotides, the CDR3 is TGTGCCACCAGTTCCAACGGGGCAGGGGACCGGGAGACCCAGTACTTC. Translation: CATSSNGAGDRETQYF.

V is TRBV4-3 and J is TRBJ1-2, with 7 bases lining up with TRBD1. The CDR3 contains 13 residues. CDR1 LGHNA and CDR2 YSLEER come from the germline V gene. Trimming took 0 bases from V and 6 from J; bases not matched to a gene: 1. DNA of the CDR3: TGCGCCAGCAGCCAAGAAACAGGGGATGGCTACACCTTC. Encoded protein: CASSQETGDGYTF.

The chain employs TRBV7-3 and TRBJ1-1; TRBD1 is a possible D gene (6 bases). Germline assignment: CDR1 SGHTA and CDR2 FQGTGA. The CDR3 contains 15 residues. Trimming cost V 2 bases and J 4 bases, with 14 bases left between them. The CDR3 region is CASSLVLGGVTEAFF. In nucleotides, the CDR3 is TGTGCCAGCAGCTTAGTGCTAGGGGGAGTCACTGAAGCTTTCTTT.

The J gene is TRBJ2-1, the V gene TRBV11-2; weak D call: TRBD2 (6 bases). The CDR3 is made up of 15 amino acids. The V gene's germline CDR1 is SGHAT and CDR2 FQNNGV. Trimming stripped 0 bases from V and 0 bases from J, with 6 bases between. The CDR3 loop reads CASSLDGGSYNEQFF. CDR3 in DNA: TGTGCCAGCAGCTTAGACGGGGGCTCCTACAATGAGCAGTTCTTC.

This clone was seen a handful of times. The V gene is TRBV12-2, the J gene TRBJ2-5; no check of the table's D call, TRBD2, against the DNA was made. TRBV12-2 is designated a pseudogene. The CDR3 covers 17 residues. The CDR3 loop is CASRLVVRTSGRETQYF. CDR3 DNA: TGTGCAAGTCGCTTAGTCGTGAGGACTAGCGGTAGAGAGACCCAGTACTTC.

This chain uses TRBV5-4 with TRBJ2-5; 8 nucleotides agree with TRBD2. This CDR3 is 15 amino acids long. J was trimmed by 3 bases and V by 4 bases; bases with no gene match: 8. Germline V gene sequence: CDR1 SGHNT, CDR2 YYREEE (reference sequence). The CDR3 protein is CASSPGTRVEETQYF. The CDR3 coding sequence is TGTGCCAGCAGCCCCGGGACTAGAGTAGAAGAGACCCAGTACTTC.

The chain is built from TRBV7-8 and TRBJ2-5; 10 bases are shared with TRBD1. In germline, CDR1 is SGHVS, CDR2 FQNEAQ. The CDR3 length is 15 residues. The J segment lost 4 bases and the V segment lost 2 bases, leaving 4 bases of the junction unmatched. The CDR3 nucleotides are TGTGCCAGCAGCTTACGGGACAGGGGAGGAGAGACCCAGTACTTC. Translated, it gives CASSLRDRGGETQYF.

The chain combines TRBV25-1 with TRBJ1-3; D uncertain. Per the germline V gene, CDR1 is MGHDK and CDR2 is SYGVNS. V shed 2 bases and J shed 0 bases, with 14 bases lying between them. The CDR3 contains 17 residues. DNA of the CDR3: TGTGCCAGCAGTGAAATTGATGCGGAGAGCTCTGGAAACACCATATATTTT. Translation: CASSEIDAESSGNTIYF.